Here is one TCR beta chain with its context. This record belongs to a study of cytomegalovirus exposure and HLA in healthy donors. The germline CDR1 and CDR2 sequences are MDHEN and SYDVKM. Trimming took 6 bases from V and 0 from J; bases not matched to a gene: 4. The CDR3 has 16 residues. The study ran its PCR with 60 Vbeta and 13 Jbeta primers. As handled by the study authors: An analysis performed later counted roughly 79 million unique TCR beta chains (roughly 11 million of them shared). Libraries were prepared by immunoSEQ multiplex PCR; TCRdb keeps only in-frame clonotypes and omits some of them. V, J and clone size are taken as reported in that table, and D and trimming were inferred from the DNA itself. The data hold tens of thousands of clones, with roughly 70% observed a single time.

The TCR comes from a man aged 50 to 60 in good health and CMV-seronegative. The rearrangement uses TRBV28 and TRBJ1-4; 10 nucleotides match TRBD1. The sequenced material came from PBMCs. CDR3 amino acids: CASRGQGITTNEKLFF. The DNA of the CDR3 is TGTGCCAGCAGGGGACAGGGGATAACAACTAATGAAAAACTGTTTTTT.